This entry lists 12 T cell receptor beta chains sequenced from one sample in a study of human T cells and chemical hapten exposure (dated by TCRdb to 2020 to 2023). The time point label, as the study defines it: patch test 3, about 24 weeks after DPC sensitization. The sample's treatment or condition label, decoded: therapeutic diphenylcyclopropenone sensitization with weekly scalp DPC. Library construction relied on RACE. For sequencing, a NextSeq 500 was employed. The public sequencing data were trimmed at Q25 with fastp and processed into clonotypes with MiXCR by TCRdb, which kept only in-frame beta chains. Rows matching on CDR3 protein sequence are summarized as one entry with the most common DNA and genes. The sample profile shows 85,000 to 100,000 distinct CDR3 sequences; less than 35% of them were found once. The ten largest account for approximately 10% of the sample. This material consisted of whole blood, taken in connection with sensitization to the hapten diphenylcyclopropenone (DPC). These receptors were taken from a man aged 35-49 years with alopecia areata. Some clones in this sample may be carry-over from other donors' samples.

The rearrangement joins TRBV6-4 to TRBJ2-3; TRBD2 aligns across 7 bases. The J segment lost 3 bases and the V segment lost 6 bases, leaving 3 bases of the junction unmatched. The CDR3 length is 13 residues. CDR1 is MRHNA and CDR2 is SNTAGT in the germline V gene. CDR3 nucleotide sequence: TGTGCCAGCAGGAGGACTAGAACAGATACGCAGTATTTT. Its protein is CASRRTRTDTQYF.

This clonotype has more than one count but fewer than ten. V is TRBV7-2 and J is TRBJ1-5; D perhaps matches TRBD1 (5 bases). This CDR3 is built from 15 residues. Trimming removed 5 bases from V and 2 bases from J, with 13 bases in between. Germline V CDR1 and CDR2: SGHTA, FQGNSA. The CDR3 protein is CASSPQGDRNQPQHF. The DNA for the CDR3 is TGTGCCAGCAGCCCCCAGGGAGATCGCAATCAGCCCCAGCATTTT.

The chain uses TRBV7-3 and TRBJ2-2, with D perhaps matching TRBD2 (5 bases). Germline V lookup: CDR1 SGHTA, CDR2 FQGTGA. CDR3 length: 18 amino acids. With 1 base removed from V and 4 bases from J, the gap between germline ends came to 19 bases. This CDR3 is CASSLKPRVLGPTGELFF. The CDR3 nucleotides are TGTGCCAGCAGCTTAAAGCCTCGGGTACTAGGGCCCACCGGGGAGCTGTTTTTT. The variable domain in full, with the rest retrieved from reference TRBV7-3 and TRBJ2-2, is GAGVSQTPSNKVTEKGKYVELRCDPISGHTALYWYRQSLGQGPEFLIYFQGTGAADDSGLPNDRFFAVRPEGSVSTLKIQRTERGDSAVYLCASSLKPRVLGPTGELFFGEGSRLTVL.

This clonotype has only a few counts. The CDR3 DNA reads TGTGCCAGCAGACGATCTAGCGGGAGCACAGATACGCAGTATTTT. Translating gives CASRRSSGSTDTQYF. The chain links TRBV12-3 or TRBV12-4 to TRBJ2-3; 8 positions agree with TRBD2. CDR3 length equals 15 residues. J was trimmed by 0 bases and V by 6 bases; bases with no gene match: 5.

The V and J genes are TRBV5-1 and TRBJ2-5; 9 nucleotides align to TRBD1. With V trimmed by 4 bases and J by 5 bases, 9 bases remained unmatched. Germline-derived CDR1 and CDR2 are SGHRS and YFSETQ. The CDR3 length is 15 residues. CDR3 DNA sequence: TGCGCCAGCAGCCCAAACAGGGGGCTTTACGAGACCCAGTACTTC. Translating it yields CASSPNRGLYETQYF.

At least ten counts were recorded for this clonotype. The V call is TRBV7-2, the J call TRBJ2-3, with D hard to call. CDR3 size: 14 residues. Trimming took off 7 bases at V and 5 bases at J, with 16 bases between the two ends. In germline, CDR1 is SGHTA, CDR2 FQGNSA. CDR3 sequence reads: CASTRSFGEDTQYF. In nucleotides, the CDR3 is TGTGCCAGCACCCGGAGCTTCGGCGAAGATACGCAGTATTTT. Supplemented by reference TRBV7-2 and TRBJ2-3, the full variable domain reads GAGVSQSPSNKVTEKGKDVELRCDPISGHTALYWYRQSLGQGLEFLIYFQGNSAPDKSGLPSDRFSAERTGGSVSTLTIQRTQQEDSAVYLCASTRSFGEDTQYFGPGTRLTVL.

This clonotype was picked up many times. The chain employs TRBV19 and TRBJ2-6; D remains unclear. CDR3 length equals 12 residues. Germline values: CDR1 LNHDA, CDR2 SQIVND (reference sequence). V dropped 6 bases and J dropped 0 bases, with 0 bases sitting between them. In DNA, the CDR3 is TGTGCCAGTAGCTCTGGGGCCAACGTCCTGACTTTC. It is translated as CASSSGANVLTF.

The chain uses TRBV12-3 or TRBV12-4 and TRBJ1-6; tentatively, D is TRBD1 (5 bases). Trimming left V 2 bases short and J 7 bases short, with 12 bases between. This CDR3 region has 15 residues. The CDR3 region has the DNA TGTGCCAGCAGTTTACGAGCAGGGACGAATTCACCCCTCCACTTT. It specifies CASSLRAGTNSPLHF.

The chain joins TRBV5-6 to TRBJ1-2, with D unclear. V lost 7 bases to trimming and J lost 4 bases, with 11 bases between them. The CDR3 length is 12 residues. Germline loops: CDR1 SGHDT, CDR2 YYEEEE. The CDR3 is CASSAEGYGYTF. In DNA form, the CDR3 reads TGTGCCAGCTCCGCCGAAGGCTATGGCTACACCTTC.

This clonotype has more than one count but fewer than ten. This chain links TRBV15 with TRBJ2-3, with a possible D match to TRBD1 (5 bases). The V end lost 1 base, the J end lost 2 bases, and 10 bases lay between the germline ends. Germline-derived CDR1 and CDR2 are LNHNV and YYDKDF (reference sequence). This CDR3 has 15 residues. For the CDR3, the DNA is TGTGCCACCAGCAGAGGAAGGGGTAACACAGATACGCAGTATTTT. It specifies CATSRGRGNTDTQYF.

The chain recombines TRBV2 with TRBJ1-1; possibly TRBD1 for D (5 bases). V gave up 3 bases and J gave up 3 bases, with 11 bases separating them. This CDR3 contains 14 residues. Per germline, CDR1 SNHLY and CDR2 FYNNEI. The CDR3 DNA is TGTGCCAGCAGTGAGGGCAGGGTGGACACTGAAGCTTTCTTT. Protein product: CASSEGRVDTEAFF.

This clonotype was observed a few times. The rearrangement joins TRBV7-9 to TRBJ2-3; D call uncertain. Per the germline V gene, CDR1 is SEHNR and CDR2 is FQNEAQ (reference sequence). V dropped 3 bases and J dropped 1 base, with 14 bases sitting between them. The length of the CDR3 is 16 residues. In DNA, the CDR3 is TGTGCCAGCAGCTTTATTACCTCCCGTGGCACAGATACGCAGTATTTT. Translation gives CASSFITSRGTDTQYF. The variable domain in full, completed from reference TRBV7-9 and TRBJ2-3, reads DTGVSQNPRHKITKRGQNVTFRCDPISEHNRLYWYRQTLGQGPEFLTYFQNEAQLEKSRLLSDRFSAERPKGSFSTLEIQRTEQGDSAMYLCASSFITSRGTDTQYFGPGTRLTVL.